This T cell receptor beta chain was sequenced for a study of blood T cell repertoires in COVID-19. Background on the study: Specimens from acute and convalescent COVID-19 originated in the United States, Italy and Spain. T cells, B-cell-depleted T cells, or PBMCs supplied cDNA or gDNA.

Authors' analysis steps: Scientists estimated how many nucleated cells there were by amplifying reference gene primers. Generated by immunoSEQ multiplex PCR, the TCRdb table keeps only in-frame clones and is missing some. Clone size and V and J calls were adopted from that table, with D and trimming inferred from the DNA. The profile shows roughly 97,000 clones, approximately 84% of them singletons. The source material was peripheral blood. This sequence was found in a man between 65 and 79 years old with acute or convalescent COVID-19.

CDR3 in amino acids: CASSIFSGGSTDTQYF. As DNA, the CDR3 is TGTGCCAGTAGTATCTTTAGCGGAGGAAGCACAGATACGCAGTATTTT. This chain links TRBV19 with TRBJ2-3, with a tentative D call TRBD2 (6 bases). V lost 3 bases, J lost 0 bases, and 13 bases lay in between. Germline V gene lookup returns CDR1 LNHDA and CDR2 SQIVND (reference sequence). The CDR3 loop spans 16 amino acids.